Listed below are T cell receptor beta chains from one sample, sequenced in a study of metastatic and nonmetastatic thyroid tumors. MiXCR re-clonotyped the PCR reads for TCRdb. The data contain some 55,000 clones, 30% of them singletons. The sequenced sample consisted of blood. Source of these receptors: a female donor with papillary thyroid cancer or a benign thyroid nodule (not recorded which). Some clones in this sample may be carry-over from other donors' samples. Each CDR3 is given without its conserved first and last residue. The D gene is left open where the match is weak.

D gene: NA
V gene: TRBV6-1
J gene: TRBJ2-7
CDR3 protein: AISATLSEYEQY

D gene: NA
V gene: TRBV30
J gene: TRBJ2-7
CDR3 protein: AWSEGLGSYEQY

D gene: NA
V gene: TRBV30
J gene: TRBJ2-2
CDR3 protein: AWGHTGELF

D gene: NA
V gene: TRBV5-1
J gene: TRBJ1-3
CDR3 protein: ASSLASSGNTIY

D gene: NA
V gene: TRBV6-6
J gene: TRBJ1-5
CDR3 protein: ASSYTYNQPQH

D gene: NA
V gene: TRBV30
J gene: TRBJ1-4
CDR3 protein: AWRTVYDEKLF

D gene: NA
V gene: TRBV7-9
J gene: TRBJ2-2
CDR3 protein: ASSLAGNTGELF

D gene: TRBD2
V gene: TRBV12-5
J gene: TRBJ2-1
CDR3 protein: ASGLGTSGSDEQF

D gene: NA
V gene: TRBV9
J gene: TRBJ2-1
CDR3 protein: ASSVGITRHSYNEQF

D gene: NA
V gene: TRBV20-1
J gene: TRBJ1-1
CDR3 protein: SVSRGRVTEAF

D gene: NA
V gene: TRBV6-1
J gene: TRBJ1-5
CDR3 protein: ASSPGQSNQPQH

D gene: NA
V gene: TRBV30
J gene: TRBJ2-1
CDR3 protein: AWSSENKIGQF

D gene: NA
V gene: TRBV28
J gene: TRBJ2-7
CDR3 protein: ASSPPGGATYEQY

D gene: NA
V gene: TRBV6-2/TRBV6-3
J gene: TRBJ1-1
CDR3 protein: ASSYQVELSTEAF

D gene: NA
V gene: TRBV4-1
J gene: TRBJ2-7
CDR3 protein: ASSPANSYEQY

D gene: NA
V gene: TRBV6-2/TRBV6-3
J gene: TRBJ2-3
CDR3 protein: ASQGSYTQY

D gene: NA
V gene: TRBV20-1
J gene: TRBJ1-2
CDR3 protein: SASIPGTYGYT

D gene: TRBD2
V gene: TRBV5-1
J gene: TRBJ2-7
CDR3 protein: ASSFRAGGTHEQY

D gene: NA
V gene: TRBV28
J gene: TRBJ2-1
CDR3 protein: VIGGYNEQF

D gene: NA
V gene: TRBV27
J gene: TRBJ2-1
CDR3 protein: ASRHRTEAYNEQF

D gene: TRBD1
V gene: TRBV4-1
J gene: TRBJ2-7
CDR3 protein: ASSQVDRAREQY

D gene: NA
V gene: TRBV6-1
J gene: TRBJ2-2
CDR3 protein: ASTILGTGELF

D gene: NA
V gene: TRBV7-6
J gene: TRBJ2-1
CDR3 protein: ASSLIRWDANNEQF

D gene: NA
V gene: TRBV7-2
J gene: TRBJ1-3
CDR3 protein: ASSLGRITGNTIY

D gene: NA
V gene: TRBV19
J gene: TRBJ1-5
CDR3 protein: ASSTGRENQPQH

D gene: NA
V gene: TRBV28
J gene: TRBJ1-2
CDR3 protein: ASRDQGSYGYT

D gene: NA
V gene: TRBV9
J gene: TRBJ1-3
CDR3 protein: ASSPTNRGLGNTIY

D gene: NA
V gene: TRBV28
J gene: TRBJ1-2
CDR3 protein: ASSLEAGST

D gene: NA
V gene: TRBV6-5
J gene: TRBJ1-1
CDR3 protein: ASSYGPSPAF

D gene: NA
V gene: TRBV6-1
J gene: TRBJ2-2
CDR3 protein: ASRTRVSGELF

D gene: TRBD1
V gene: TRBV28
J gene: TRBJ2-1
CDR3 protein: ASSFTRQGRYNEQF

D gene: NA
V gene: TRBV6-1
J gene: TRBJ2-7
CDR3 protein: ASSEGGPYEQY

D gene: NA
V gene: TRBV27
J gene: TRBJ2-1
CDR3 protein: ASSFPSSYNEQF

D gene: TRBD1
V gene: TRBV6-5
J gene: TRBJ1-6
CDR3 protein: ASSHSGDRVNSPLH

D gene: NA
V gene: TRBV5-6
J gene: TRBJ2-3
CDR3 protein: ASSLESSTDTQY

D gene: NA
V gene: TRBV7-3
J gene: TRBJ2-1
CDR3 protein: ASSPQHYNEQF

D gene: TRBD1
V gene: TRBV30
J gene: TRBJ2-3
CDR3 protein: AWSVGTGVSTDTQY

D gene: NA
V gene: TRBV7-9
J gene: TRBJ1-2
CDR3 protein: ASSLGSTADYGYT

D gene: NA
V gene: TRBV19
J gene: TRBJ2-2
CDR3 protein: ATSRGVNTGELF

D gene: NA
V gene: TRBV11-2
J gene: TRBJ1-1
CDR3 protein: ASSLTGNTEAF

D gene: NA
V gene: TRBV11-2
J gene: TRBJ2-2
CDR3 protein: ASSFDTGELF

D gene: NA
V gene: TRBV28
J gene: TRBJ2-7
CDR3 protein: ASSSPRASWEQY

D gene: TRBD2
V gene: TRBV11-1
J gene: TRBJ2-3
CDR3 protein: ASGERGFSTDTQY

D gene: TRBD2
V gene: TRBV6-1
J gene: TRBJ2-1
CDR3 protein: ASRLAGYNEQF

D gene: TRBD1
V gene: TRBV24-1
J gene: TRBJ2-1
CDR3 protein: ATSDSDRREQF

D gene: NA
V gene: TRBV11-2
J gene: TRBJ2-2
CDR3 protein: ASSFLSVRDTGELF

D gene: NA
V gene: TRBV6-1
J gene: TRBJ1-1
CDR3 protein: ASSTSGYTEAF

D gene: NA
V gene: TRBV11-3
J gene: TRBJ2-2
CDR3 protein: ASSSPRIGAGELF

D gene: NA
V gene: TRBV7-9
J gene: TRBJ2-2
CDR3 protein: ASLGAPMNTGELF

D gene: TRBD2
V gene: TRBV30
J gene: TRBJ2-7
CDR3 protein: AWSAGGSYEQY

D gene: NA
V gene: TRBV6-1
J gene: TRBJ2-1
CDR3 protein: ASLGNEQF

D gene: NA
V gene: TRBV9
J gene: TRBJ2-1
CDR3 protein: ASSVEGGSYNEQF

D gene: TRBD2
V gene: TRBV6-2/TRBV6-3
J gene: TRBJ2-1
CDR3 protein: ASSLAGGPNEQF

D gene: TRBD1
V gene: TRBV11-2
J gene: TRBJ1-2
CDR3 protein: ASSPQTGGYGYT

D gene: NA
V gene: TRBV27
J gene: TRBJ2-7
CDR3 protein: ASGPAVRAYEQY

D gene: NA
V gene: TRBV19
J gene: TRBJ1-6
CDR3 protein: ASSLLVPNSPLH

D gene: TRBD1
V gene: TRBV6-1
J gene: TRBJ1-1
CDR3 protein: ASSGDRGRYTEAF

D gene: NA
V gene: TRBV5-6
J gene: TRBJ1-1
CDR3 protein: ASSTTTGTAAGAF